This is a list of T cell receptor beta chains from one sample in a study of OX40 agonist ivuxolimab in advanced cancers. The method was immunoSEQ multiplex PCR; TCRdb's version includes in-frame clones alone and lacks a portion of them. The sample holds approximately 84,000 clones, more than 80% seen once. This specimen was CD4+ or CD8+ T cells sorted from blood, taken in a trial of the OX40 agonist ivuxolimab. The origin of the receptors is an adult with an advanced solid tumor such as melanoma, head and neck, liver or kidney cancer. CDR3s include the opening cysteine and the closing phenylalanine or tryptophan. D genes are given only for firm matches. Some rows mark clone size as missing; the rest say once, few, many or name a class of expanded clone.

clone size | J gene | V gene | D gene | CDR3 DNA | CDR3 protein
- | TRBJ1-2 | TRBV28 | - | TGTGCCAGCAAACCGCCGCGGGCGACCGCTAACTATGGCTACACCTTC | CASKPPRATANYGYTF
- | TRBJ1-3 | TRBV28 | - | TGTGCCAGCAGTATTCGACAGCTCTCTGGAAACACCATATATTTT | CASSIRQLSGNTIYF
- | TRBJ1-1 | TRBV2 | - | TGTGCCAGCAGCGTTGTGGGTTCGAACACTGAAGCTTTCTTT | CASSVVGSNTEAFF
- | TRBJ2-2 | TRBV5-1 | - | TGCGCCAGCACGTGGGCTACGAACACCGGGGAGCTGTTTTTT | CASTWATNTGELFF
- | TRBJ2-1 | TRBV4-2 | TRBD2 | TGTGCCAGCAGCCAAGATATCGGGGGGGCCTACAATGAGCAGTTCTTC | CASSQDIGGAYNEQFF
- | TRBJ1-5 | TRBV2 | - | TGTGCCAGCAGTGAACGGGGGGTTCGGAGCAATCAGCCCCAGCATTTT | CASSERGVRSNQPQHF
- | TRBJ1-1 | TRBV7-9 | - | TGTGCCAGCAGCGCCCCGGCGGGAACAATGAACACTGAAGCTTTCTTT | CASSAPAGTMNTEAFF
- | TRBJ2-7 | TRBV6-5 | - | TGTGCCAGCAGTTACTCACAGCCAAATTACGAGCAGTACTTC | CASSYSQPNYEQYF
- | TRBJ2-5 | TRBV7-2 | - | TGTGCCAGCAGCTTAGATGCAGGGGATAAGTACTTC | CASSLDAGDKYF
- | TRBJ2-3 | TRBV20-1 | - | TGCAGTGCTTCTCTGAGAGATACGCAGTATTTT | CSASLRDTQYF
- | TRBJ1-6 | TRBV7-9 | - | TGTGCCAGCAGCCCGAAGGGGGTCAGTAATTCACCCCTCCACTTT | CASSPKGVSNSPLHF
- | TRBJ2-5 | TRBV5-6 | TRBD1 | TGTGCCAGCAGCTTGAAACAGGGGGCTGTTGAGACCCAGTACTTC | CASSLKQGAVETQYF
- | TRBJ1-1 | TRBV7-9 | - | TGTGCCAGCGGAGAGGACCAACACACTGAAGCTTTCTTT | CASGEDQHTEAFF
- | TRBJ1-2 | TRBV15 | TRBD1 | TGTGCCACCAGCAGAGAAGACAGGGGACATGGCTACACCTTC | CATSREDRGHGYTF
- | TRBJ2-6 | TRBV7-2 | - | TGTGCCAGCAGCTTAGTTGGACTCAGCTCTGGGGCCAACGTCCTGACTTTC | CASSLVGLSSGANVLTF
- | TRBJ1-4 | TRBV10-1 | - | TGCGCCAGCAGTGAGTCAAGAGGGGCTAATGAAAAACTGTTTTTT | CASSESRGANEKLFF
- | TRBJ2-3 | TRBV5-4 | - | TGTGCCAGCACCCCTGGGGCGCCAGGTACGCAGTATTTT | CASTPGAPGTQYF
- | TRBJ1-6 | TRBV4-2 | - | TGTGCCAGCAGCCAAGACCGGGATAGCTCCTATAATTCACCCCTCCACTTT | CASSQDRDSSYNSPLHF
- | TRBJ1-1 | TRBV28 | TRBD1 | TGTGCCAGCAGTGCTCGACAGGGGTATTTTACTGAAGCTTTCTTT | CASSARQGYFTEAFF
- | TRBJ1-1 | TRBV11-2 | - | TGTGCCAGCAGCTTAGAGTGGGGGAGTCGGGACACTGAAGCTTTCTTT | CASSLEWGSRDTEAFF
once | TRBJ2-5 | TRBV5-1 | - | TGCGCCAGCAGGTCTTCGCGGGGAGAGACCCAGTACTTC | CASRSSRGETQYF
- | TRBJ2-5 | TRBV28 | - | TGTGCCAGCAGTATCGTACGTCCGGAGACCCAGTACTTC | CASSIVRPETQYF
- | TRBJ1-1 | TRBV7-3 | TRBD1 | TGTGCCAGCAGCTTGAGGGGGCGTGAGACTGAAGCTTTCTTT | CASSLRGRETEAFF
- | TRBJ1-5 | TRBV7-9 | - | TGTGCCAGCAGCTCCACAGGGCAGGGCAGGATGAGTCAGCCCCAGCATTTT | CASSSTGQGRMSQPQHF
- | TRBJ1-1 | TRBV5-1 | - | TGCGCCAGCAACGGGGGGTTTCCTGGGACTGAAGCTTTCTTT | CASNGGFPGTEAFF
- | TRBJ1-4 | TRBV28 | TRBD1 | TGTGCCAGCAGCCCCTTAACAGGGGGGAATGAAAAACTGTTTTTT | CASSPLTGGNEKLFF
- | TRBJ2-1 | TRBV5-8 | TRBD2 | TGTGCCAGCAGCCCTAGCGGGGGTGGGTACAATGAGCAGTTCTTC | CASSPSGGGYNEQFF
- | TRBJ2-1 | TRBV7-2 | TRBD2 | TGTGCCAGCAGCCGGAGACTGGGGCGGGGGGTCTACAATGAGCAGTTCTTC | CASSRRLGRGVYNEQFF
- | TRBJ1-2 | TRBV6-5 | - | TGTGCCAGCAGTTACGAGGGAAACTATGGCTACACCTTC | CASSYEGNYGYTF
- | TRBJ2-1 | TRBV6-6 | TRBD2 | TGTGCCAGCAGTCGTCTAGCGGGATACCTGAGTGAGCAGTTCTTC | CASSRLAGYLSEQFF
- | TRBJ1-6 | TRBV14 | TRBD1 | TGTGCCAGCAGCCTCGGACAGGGGGGATCACCCCTCCACTTT | CASSLGQGGSPLHF
- | TRBJ1-5 | TRBV6-5 | - | TGTGCCAGCAGTAAAGGAACGGATAGCAATCAGCCCCAGCATTTT | CASSKGTDSNQPQHF
- | TRBJ1-2 | TRBV11-2 | - | TGTGCCAGCAGCTTAGCTGGGGTTAATGGCTACACCTTC | CASSLAGVNGYTF
- | TRBJ2-1 | TRBV18 | TRBD1 | TGTGCCAGCGCTCCAGGGGGCAGAGACTCCTACAATGAGCAGTTCTTC | CASAPGGRDSYNEQFF
- | TRBJ1-3 | TRBV18 | - | TGTGCCAGCTCACCAGGGGGAAGGGTACTCTCTGGAAACACCATATATTTT | CASSPGGRVLSGNTIYF
- | TRBJ2-1 | TRBV30 | - | TGTGCCTGGAGTGTACGCCTCGGCGGGGGCACCTACAATGAGCAGTTCTTC | CAWSVRLGGGTYNEQFF
- | TRBJ2-2 | TRBV28 | - | TGTGCCAGCATTGGCGGTGGTCATCGGGCCGGGGAGCTGTTTTTT | CASIGGGHRAGELFF
- | TRBJ2-2 | TRBV6-1 | - | TGTGCCAGCAGTGAAATGACAGGCGCGAACACCGGGGAGCTGTTTTTT | CASSEMTGANTGELFF
- | TRBJ2-4 | TRBV28 | - | TGTGCCAGCAGTTTATCTACAGGGCTTATGGAAAACATTCAGTACTTC | CASSLSTGLMENIQYF
- | TRBJ1-2 | TRBV5-1 | TRBD1 | TGCGCCAGCAGCTTTCTCGGGACAGGGGGCTTCTACACCTTC | CASSFLGTGGFYTF
- | TRBJ2-3 | TRBV11-3 | - | TGTGCCAGCAGCTTAAGGGGGGCAGGGGGTCAAACAGATACGCAGTATTTT | CASSLRGAGGQTDTQYF
few | TRBJ2-1 | TRBV7-3 | TRBD1 | TGTGCCAGCAGCTCGGGACAGGGGAATTTTGGGGAGCAGTTCTTC | CASSSGQGNFGEQFF
- | TRBJ2-4 | TRBV6-1 | TRBD2 | TGTGCCAGCAGTGAAATTCGGGGGGTCGGGGACCTAGCCAAAAACATTCAGTACTTC | CASSEIRGVGDLAKNIQYF
- | TRBJ2-2 | TRBV5-4 | TRBD1 | TGTGCCAGCAGTTGGGGACAGACAAACACCGGGGAGCTGTTTTTT | CASSWGQTNTGELFF
once | TRBJ1-1 | TRBV18 | - | TGTGCCAGCTCACCTATTAGGGGGACTGAAGCTTTCTTT | CASSPIRGTEAFF
many | TRBJ1-1 | TRBV19 | - | TGTGCCAGTTTCTGGTCGCACACTGAAGCTTTCTTT | CASFWSHTEAFF
- | TRBJ2-5 | TRBV5-1 | - | TGCGCCAGCAGCCGGGTTGACAGCCATCAAGAGACCCAGTACTTC | CASSRVDSHQETQYF
- | TRBJ1-2 | TRBV27 | TRBD1 | TGTGCCAGCAGTACACGACAGGGTTTCGGCGGCTACACCTTC | CASSTRQGFGGYTF
- | TRBJ2-7 | TRBV7-9 | TRBD1 | TGTGCCAGCAGCCTGGGGCCCGGGACAGGGGGCTACCAGCAGTACTTC | CASSLGPGTGGYQQYF